This T cell receptor beta chain came from a study of follicular helper T cells after annual influenza vaccination. Study context: Across the 2013-2014, 2014-2015 and 2015-2016 vaccination seasons, some subjects were resampled.

The study's findings and limits: Most later recoveries of Day 7 ICOS+CD38+ clones were ICOS-CD38- cTfh.

As to this clone: Its antigen is still unknown.

The sample's time point: 2015-2016 season, 7 days after influenza vaccination. Subjects lived in the community and lacked influenza vaccine within the prior 6 months. The ends were cut back, 6 bases at V and 6 bases at J, with 15 bases in the middle. Germline V gene data show CDR1 as GTSNPN and CDR2 as SVGIG (reference sequence). The CDR3 totals 12 residues. Sequencing used immunoSEQ multiplex PCR; TCRdb keeps in-frame clones, though not all of them. The table records thousands of clones, over 70% of them present only once. This sequence joins TRBV30 and TRBJ2-7; D call uncertain. Sequenced here: CXCR5+ CD38- circulating T follicular helper cells from blood, sampled 7 days after influenza vaccination. The subset here: circulating Tfh, non-naive CD4+CXCR5+PD-1+ (ICOS+CD38+ or ICOS-CD38-). This clonotype was sampled from an adult who received the influenza vaccine. The CDR3 DNA follows: TGTGCCTGTCGCCGAAGTCGTCCCGAGCAGTACTTC. Translation: CACRRSRPEQYF.